The source of this T cell receptor (beta chain) is a study of memory CD4+ T cells and cytomegalovirus serostatus. About the research overall: Of the healthy Belgian adults, 9 were CMV seropositive and 24 seronegative. Findings of the study overall: The CMV-associated TCR signature appears largely within the CD4+ memory repertoire.

Measured with immunoSEQ multiplex PCR; TCRdb has only the in-frame clones, and not every one. The sample has over 60,000 clones; approximately 77% are singletons. In the case of this clone: Its specificity is unknown.

The CDR3 sequence is 14 residues long. The V end lost 7 bases, the J end lost 11 bases, and 23 bases lay between the germline ends. The germline CDR1 and CDR2 sequences are SEHNR and FQNEAQ (reference sequence). Single viable CD3+CD4+CD8-CD45RO+ cells were sorted as the memory CD4+ T cells. Sequenced material: memory CD4+ T cells from blood. The sequence derives from an adult in good health and CMV-seronegative. The chain recombines TRBV7-9 with TRBJ1-1, with a tentative D call TRBD1 (5 bases). The CDR3 spells CASTPRTGTSRAFF. The CDR3 DNA is TGTGCCAGCACACCAAGGACGGGGACCTCAAGGGCTTTCTTT.